This TCR beta chain appears in the sequencing data of a study of blood T cell repertoires in COVID-19. The data were produced by immunoSEQ multiplex PCR, yet TCRdb's version contains in-frame clones alone and is incomplete. This sample has roughly 65,000 clones, with 86% found just once. V lost 5 bases and J lost 1, with 18 bases in between. Germline CDR1 reads SGHTA; CDR2 reads FQGTGA. This CDR3 comprises 17 residues. This TCR was sampled from a man between 50 and 59 years old with acute or convalescent COVID-19. The gene calls are TRBV7-3 and TRBJ2-1; tentative D call: TRBD1 (6 bases). The sequencing input was peripheral blood. In DNA form, the CDR3 reads TGTGCCAGCAGCCCGGCCGTCGGCAGGGGATCCTACAATGAGCAGTTCTTC. Amino acids: CASSPAVGRGSYNEQFF.